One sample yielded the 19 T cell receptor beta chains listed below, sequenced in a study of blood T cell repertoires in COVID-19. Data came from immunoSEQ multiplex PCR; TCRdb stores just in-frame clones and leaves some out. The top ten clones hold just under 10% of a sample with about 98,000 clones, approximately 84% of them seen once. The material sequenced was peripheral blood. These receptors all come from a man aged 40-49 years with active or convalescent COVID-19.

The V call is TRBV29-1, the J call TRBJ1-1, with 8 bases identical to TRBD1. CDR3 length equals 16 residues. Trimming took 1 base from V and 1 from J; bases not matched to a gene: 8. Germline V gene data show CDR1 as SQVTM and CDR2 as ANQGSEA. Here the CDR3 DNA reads TGCAGCGTTGAAGGAGCAGGGGGCGCGTCGAACACTGAAGCTTTCTTT. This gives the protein CSVEGAGGASNTEAFF. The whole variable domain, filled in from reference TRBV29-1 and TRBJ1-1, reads SAVISQKPSRDICQRGTSLTIQCQVDSQVTMMFWYRQQPGQSLTLIATANQGSEATYESGFVIDKFPISRPNLTFSTLTVSNMSPEDSSIYLCSVEGAGGASNTEAFFGQGTRLTVV.

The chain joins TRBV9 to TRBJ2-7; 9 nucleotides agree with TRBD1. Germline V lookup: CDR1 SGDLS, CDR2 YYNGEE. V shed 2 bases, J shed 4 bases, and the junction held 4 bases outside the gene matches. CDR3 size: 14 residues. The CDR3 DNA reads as TGTGCCAGCAGCGTCGGGACAGGGACATACGAGCAGTACTTC. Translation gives CASSVGTGTYEQYF.

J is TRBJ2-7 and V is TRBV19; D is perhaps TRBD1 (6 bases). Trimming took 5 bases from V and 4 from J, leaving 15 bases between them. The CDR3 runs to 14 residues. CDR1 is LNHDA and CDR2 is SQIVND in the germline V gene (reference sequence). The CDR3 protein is CASSPPGTRYEQYF. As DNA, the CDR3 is TGTGCCAGTAGTCCACCCGGGACAAGATACGAGCAGTACTTC.

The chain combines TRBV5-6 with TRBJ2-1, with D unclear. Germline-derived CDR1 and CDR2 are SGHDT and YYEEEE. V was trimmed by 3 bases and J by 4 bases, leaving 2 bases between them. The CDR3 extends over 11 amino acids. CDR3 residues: CASSSYNEQFF. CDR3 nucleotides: TGTGCCAGCAGCTCGTACAATGAGCAGTTCTTC. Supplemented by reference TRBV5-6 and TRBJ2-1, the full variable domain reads DAGVTQSPTHLIKTRGQQVTLRCSPKSGHDTVSWYQQALGQGPQFIFQYYEEEERQRGNFPDRFSGHQFPNYSSELNVNALLLGDSALYLCASSSYNEQFFGPGTRLTVL.

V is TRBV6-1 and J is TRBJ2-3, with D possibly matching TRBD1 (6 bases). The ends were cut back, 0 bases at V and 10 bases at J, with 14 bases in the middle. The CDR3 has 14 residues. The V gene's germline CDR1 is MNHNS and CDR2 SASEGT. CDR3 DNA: TGTGCCAGCAGTGAAGCGCTGGGGGCGCGATCGCAGTATTTT. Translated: CASSEALGARSQYF.

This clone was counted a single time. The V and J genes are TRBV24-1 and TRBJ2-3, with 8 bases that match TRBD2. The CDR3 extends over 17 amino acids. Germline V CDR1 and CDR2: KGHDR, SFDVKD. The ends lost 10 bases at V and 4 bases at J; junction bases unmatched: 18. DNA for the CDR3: TGTGCCACTCAGGGGAGAGGTACGGGGGGGATGGCAGATACGCAGTATTTT. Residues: CATQGRGTGGMADTQYF.

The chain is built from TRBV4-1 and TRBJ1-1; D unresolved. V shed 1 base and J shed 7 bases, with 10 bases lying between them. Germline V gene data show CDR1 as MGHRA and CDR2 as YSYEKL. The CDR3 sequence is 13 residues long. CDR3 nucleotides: TGCGCCAGCAGCCAAGGGCTCGACTTTGAAGCTTTCTTT. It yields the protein CASSQGLDFEAFF.

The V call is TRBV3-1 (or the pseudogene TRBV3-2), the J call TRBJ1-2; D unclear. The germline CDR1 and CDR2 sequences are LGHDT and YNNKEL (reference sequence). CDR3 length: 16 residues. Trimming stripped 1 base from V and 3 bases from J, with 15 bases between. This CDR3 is CASSQGSSGSDYGYTF. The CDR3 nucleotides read TGTGCCAGCAGCCAAGGGTCCTCGGGGTCCGACTATGGCTACACCTTC.

CDR3 sequence reads: CASSVDEGLSTEAFF. As DNA, the CDR3 is TGTGCCAGCAGCGTAGACGAGGGTTTGAGCACTGAAGCTTTCTTT. This sequence joins TRBV9 and TRBJ1-1, with no clear D. From germline, CDR1 is SGDLS and CDR2 YYNGEE. The V end was cut by 0 bases, the J end by 4 bases, with 13 bases between. This CDR3 spans 15 amino acids.

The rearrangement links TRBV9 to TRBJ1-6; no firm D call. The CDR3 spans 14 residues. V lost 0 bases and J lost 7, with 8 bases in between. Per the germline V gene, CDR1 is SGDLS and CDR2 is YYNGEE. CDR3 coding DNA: TGTGCCAGCAGCGTAGCGGTCTTGAATTCACCCCTCCACTTT. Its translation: CASSVAVLNSPLHF. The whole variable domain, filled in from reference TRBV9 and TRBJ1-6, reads DSGVTQTPKHLITATGQRVTLRCSPRSGDLSVYWYQQSLDQGLQFLIQYYNGEERAKGNILERFSAQQFPDLHSELNLSSLELGDSALYFCASSVAVLNSPLHFGNGTRLTVT.

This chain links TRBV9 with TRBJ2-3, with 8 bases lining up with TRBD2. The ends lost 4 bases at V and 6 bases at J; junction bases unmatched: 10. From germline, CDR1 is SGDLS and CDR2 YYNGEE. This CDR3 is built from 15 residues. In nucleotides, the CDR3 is TGTGCCAGCAGCACCCGGGGGGGCCTTAACGATACGCAGTATTTT. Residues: CASSTRGGLNDTQYF. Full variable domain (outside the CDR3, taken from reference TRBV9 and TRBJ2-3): DSGVTQTPKHLITATGQRVTLRCSPRSGDLSVYWYQQSLDQGLQFLIQYYNGEERAKGNILERFSAQQFPDLHSELNLSSLELGDSALYFCASSTRGGLNDTQYFGPGTRLTVL.

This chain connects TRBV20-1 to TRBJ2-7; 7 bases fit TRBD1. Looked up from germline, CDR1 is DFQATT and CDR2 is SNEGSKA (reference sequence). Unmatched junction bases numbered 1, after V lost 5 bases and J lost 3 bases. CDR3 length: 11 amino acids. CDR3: CSAAGGYEQYF. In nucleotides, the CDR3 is TGCAGTGCTGCAGGGGGCTACGAGCAGTACTTC.

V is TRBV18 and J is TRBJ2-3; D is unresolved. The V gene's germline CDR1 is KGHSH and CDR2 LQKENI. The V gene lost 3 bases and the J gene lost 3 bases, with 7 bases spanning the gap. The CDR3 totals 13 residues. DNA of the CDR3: TGTGCCAGCTCACCGTCCTTAACAGATACGCAGTATTTT. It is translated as CASSPSLTDTQYF.

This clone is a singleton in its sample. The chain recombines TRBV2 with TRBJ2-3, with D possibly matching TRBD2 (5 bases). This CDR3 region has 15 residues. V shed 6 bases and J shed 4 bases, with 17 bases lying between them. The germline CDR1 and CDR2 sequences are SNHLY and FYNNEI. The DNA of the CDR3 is TGTGCCAGCAGCCCTAGGGTGGATAGCGCAGATACGCAGTATTTT. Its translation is CASSPRVDSADTQYF.

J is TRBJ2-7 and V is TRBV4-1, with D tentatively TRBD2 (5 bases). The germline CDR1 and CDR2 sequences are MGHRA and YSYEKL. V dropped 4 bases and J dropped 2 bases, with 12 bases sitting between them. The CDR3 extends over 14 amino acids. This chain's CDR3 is CASSPAPGTYEQYF. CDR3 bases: TGCGCCAGCAGCCCAGCGCCGGGGACCTACGAGCAGTACTTC.

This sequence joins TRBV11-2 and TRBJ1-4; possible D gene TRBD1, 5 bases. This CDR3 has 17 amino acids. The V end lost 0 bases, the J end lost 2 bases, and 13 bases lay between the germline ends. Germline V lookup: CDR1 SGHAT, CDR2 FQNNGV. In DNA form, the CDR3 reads TGTGCCAGCAGCTTAGATCTCGTGGCAGGGACTAATGAAAAACTGTTTTTT. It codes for CASSLDLVAGTNEKLFF.

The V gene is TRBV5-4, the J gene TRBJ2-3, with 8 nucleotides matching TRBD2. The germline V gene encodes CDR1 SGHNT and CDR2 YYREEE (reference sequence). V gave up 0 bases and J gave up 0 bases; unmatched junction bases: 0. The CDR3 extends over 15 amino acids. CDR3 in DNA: TGTGCCAGCAGCTTGGCTAGCGGGAGCACAGATACGCAGTATTTT. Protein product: CASSLASGSTDTQYF.

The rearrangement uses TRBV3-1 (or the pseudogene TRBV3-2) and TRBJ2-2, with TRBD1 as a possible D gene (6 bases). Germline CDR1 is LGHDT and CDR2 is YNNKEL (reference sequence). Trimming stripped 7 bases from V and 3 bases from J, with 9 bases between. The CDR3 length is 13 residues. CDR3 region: CASNHRDTGELFF. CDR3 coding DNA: TGTGCCAGCAACCACAGGGACACCGGGGAGCTGTTTTTT.

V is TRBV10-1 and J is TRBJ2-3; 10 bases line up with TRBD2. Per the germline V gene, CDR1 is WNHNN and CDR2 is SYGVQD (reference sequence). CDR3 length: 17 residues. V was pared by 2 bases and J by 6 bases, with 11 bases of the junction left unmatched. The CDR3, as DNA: TGCGCCAGCAGTGAGGTATCTAGCGGGGGCGGACAGGATACGCAGTATTTT. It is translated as CASSEVSSGGGQDTQYF.